Below are 20 T cell receptor beta chains sequenced from a single sample in a study of regulatory T cells in long-lasting Graves disease. Described time point: newly diagnosed GD, antithyroid drugs for less than 3 months. RNA extracted from PBMCs served as the sequencing template. HTBI primers from iRepertoire and Arm-PCR of CDR3 regions yielded the TCR beta libraries. TCRdb re-analysed the multiplex PCR reads in MiXCR, keeping a single row per CDR3 protein. The table lists around 450,000 distinct CDR3 sequences, 15% to 20% of them singletons. The same sample was also used in a study of T cells in Graves' hyperthyroidism and ophthalmopathy.

The source material was peripheral blood mononuclear cells (PBMCs), sampled at new diagnosis, from a patient treated with antithyroid drugs. These receptors were collected from a middle-aged man with Graves disease.

In this sample, this clonotype turned up a few times. V and J are TRBV28 and TRBJ2-7, with D unresolved. The V gene lost 5 bases and the J gene lost 0 bases, with 8 bases spanning the gap. CDR3 length: 13 amino acids. Germline-derived CDR1 and CDR2 are MDHEN and SYDVKM. CDR3 sequence: CASSLKSSYEQYF. The CDR3 DNA sequence: TGTGCCAGCAGTCTCAAAAGCTCCTACGAGCAGTACTTC.

This clonotype was seen only a few times. The V call is TRBV28, the J call TRBJ1-2; no definite D call. The germline V gene has CDR1 MDHEN and CDR2 SYDVKM. There are 12 residues in the CDR3. The ends were cut back, 5 bases at V and 5 bases at J, with 9 bases in the middle. The chain's CDR3 is CASSPGFYGYTF. Written as DNA, the CDR3 is TGTGCCAGCAGTCCGGGGTTTTATGGCTACACCTTC.

This clonotype has a handful of counts. V usage is TRBV3-1 and J usage is TRBJ2-7, with 8 bases that match TRBD2. The V segment lost 1 base and the J segment 7 bases; nucleotides outside the gene matches: 12. The CDR3 extends over 16 amino acids. Germline lookup yields CDR1 LGHDT and CDR2 YNNKEL (reference sequence). The CDR3 DNA follows: TGTGCCAGCAGCCAAGGGTTAGCGGGGCCCGCCAATGAGCAGTACTTC. This sequence encodes CASSQGLAGPANEQYF.

Comments on this clonotype: This may come from a read error, since a much larger clone is one base off. This chain uses TRBV28 with TRBJ2-7; 7 positions agree with TRBD1. Looked up from germline, CDR1 is MDHEN and CDR2 is SYDVKM. The CDR3 has 15 residues. Written as DNA, the CDR3 is TGTGCCAGCAGTTTGTTAGACAGGGTTAGTTACGAGCGGTACTTC. This encodes CASSLLDRVSYERYF.

Many counts were recorded for this clonotype. The chain has TRBV11-2 and TRBJ2-7, with TRBD2 matching over 8 bases. The germline CDR1 and CDR2 sequences are SGHAT and FQNNGV. Trimming at V came to 8 bases and at J to 0 bases, leaving 9 bases not matched to a gene. The CDR3 is 15 residues long. CDR3 coding DNA: TGTGCCAGCGGGGGTGGCGGGAGGAGCTCCTACGAGCAGTACTTC. It is translated as CASGGGGRSSYEQYF.

The table lists this clonotype with a few counts. This chain joins TRBV2 and TRBJ2-5; the match to TRBD2 covers 7 bases. The V segment lost 7 bases and the J segment 2 bases; nucleotides outside the gene matches: 7. Germline loops: CDR1 SNHLY, CDR2 FYNNEI. The CDR3 has 14 residues. Here the CDR3 DNA reads TGTGCCAGCAAGAACGGGAGGTTTCAAGAGACCCAGTACTTC. It codes for CASKNGRFQETQYF.

This clonotype was picked up many times. The chain is built from TRBV28 and TRBJ2-5; 11 bases agree with TRBD1. CDR1 is MDHEN, CDR2 SYDVKM, per germline. With 6 bases clipped from V and 7 bases from J, the junction kept 7 bases outside the gene matches. The CDR3 length is 14 residues. CDR3 loop: CASRWTGGMGTQYF. DNA for the CDR3: TGTGCCAGCAGGTGGACAGGGGGCATGGGGACCCAGTACTTC.

This clonotype came up a few times. This chain joins TRBV20-1 and TRBJ1-1; D call uncertain. Trimming shortened V by 2 bases and J by 5 bases, and 9 bases separated the two germline ends. In germline, CDR1 is DFQATT, CDR2 SNEGSKA (reference sequence). CDR3 length equals 12 residues. CDR3 DNA sequence: TGCAGTGCTAGACCCGGGGTTACTGAAGCTTTCTTT. Protein sequence: CSARPGVTEAFF.

In its sample, this clonotype was seen once. A much larger clone differs from this one at a single base, so this may be a read error. This chain connects TRBV13 to TRBJ2-5; TRBD1 aligns across 7 bases. Judging by the DNA end, TRBJ2-1 fits better; the J call may be wrong. The CDR3 totals 16 residues. Germline CDR1 reads PRHDT; CDR2 reads FYEKMQ (reference sequence). CDR3 loop: CASSLRQGGRQETQFF. CDR3 DNA: TGTGCCAGCAGCCTAAGACAGGGTGGGCGCCAAGAGACCCAGTTCTTC.

This clonotype was counted at least ten times. Here the CDR3 reads CAWSDRVDEQYF. In DNA form, the CDR3 reads TGTGCCTGGAGCGACAGGGTAGACGAGCAGTACTTC. V usage is TRBV30 and J usage is TRBJ2-7, with TRBD1 matching over 7 bases. Germline V gene sequence: CDR1 GTSNPN, CDR2 SVGIG (reference sequence). The CDR3 sequence is 12 residues long. Unmatched junction bases numbered 4, after V lost 3 bases and J lost 5 bases.

This clonotype was seen many times. The rearrangement joins TRBV2 to TRBJ1-2; maybe TRBD1 (5 bases). Germline CDR1 reads SNHLY; CDR2 reads FYNNEI. Trimming cost V 3 bases and J 4 bases, with 9 bases left between them. This CDR3 is 13 amino acids long. CDR3 sequence: CASSEIQVYGYTF. CDR3 sequence (DNA): TGTGCCAGCAGTGAGATACAGGTCTATGGCTACACCTTC.

This clonotype came up many times. This rearrangement joins TRBV18 to TRBJ2-1, with 12 bases aligning to TRBD1. This CDR3 is 16 amino acids long. Losses at the gene ends were 6 bases for V and 8 bases for J; bases not matched to a gene: 11. From germline, CDR1 is KGHSH and CDR2 LQKENI. CDR3 loop: CASSPWGQGAGDEQFF. The DNA for the CDR3 is TGTGCCAGCTCTCCCTGGGGACAGGGGGCTGGGGATGAGCAGTTCTTC. The full variable domain, completed using reference TRBV18 and TRBJ2-1, is NAGVMQNPRHLVRRRGQEARLRCSPMKGHSHVYWYRQLPEEGLKFMVYLQKENIIDESGMPKERFSAEFPKEGPSILRIQQVVRGDSAAYFCASSPWGQGAGDEQFFGPGTRLTVL.

Many counts were recorded for this clonotype. This chain links TRBV12-3 or TRBV12-4 with TRBJ2-5; D not resolved. The CDR3 sequence is 14 residues long. V lost 5 bases and J 6 bases, leaving 16 bases between the germline ends. CDR3 coding DNA: TGTGCCAGCAGTCCGGAGATACTTCTACAGACCCAGTACTTC. Protein sequence: CASSPEILLQTQYF.

In its sample, this clonotype was seen many times. V and J are TRBV28 and TRBJ2-2, with 7 nucleotides matching TRBD1. The CDR3 spans 14 residues. With V trimmed by 5 bases and J by 7 bases, 7 bases remained unmatched. In germline, CDR1 is MDHEN, CDR2 SYDVKM. CDR3 loop: CASSTPGQIGELFF. The CDR3 DNA reads as TGTGCCAGCAGTACCCCGGGACAGATCGGGGAGCTGTTTTTT.

This clonotype came up many times. The chain is built from TRBV3-1 and TRBJ1-2, with D uncertain. This CDR3 is 15 amino acids long. The germline CDR1 and CDR2 sequences are LGHDT and YNNKEL (reference sequence). V lost 6 bases, J lost 3 bases, and 17 bases lay in between. This CDR3 is CASRQNQRGYYGYTF. DNA of the CDR3: TGTGCCAGCAGGCAAAATCAACGGGGATACTATGGCTACACCTTC.

This clonotype was detected many times. The chain uses TRBV5-6 and TRBJ2-1, with 11 nucleotides matching TRBD2. The CDR3 is 15 amino acids. Germline V gene sequence: CDR1 SGHDT, CDR2 YYEEEE. V lost 0 bases, J lost 10 bases, and 6 bases stayed unmatched. Written as DNA, the CDR3 is TGTGCCAGCAGCTTGGGCCTAGCGGGAGGTGAAGAGCAGTTCTTC. Translating it yields CASSLGLAGGEEQFF.

This clonotype was recorded at least ten times. The rearrangement links TRBV7-3 to TRBJ1-2, with 12 bases matching TRBD1. With V trimmed by 4 bases and J by 10 bases, 7 bases remained unmatched. The CDR3 runs 14 residues. Germline V gene sequence: CDR1 SGHTA, CDR2 FQGTGA. The DNA of the CDR3 is TGTGCCAGCAGCTCCACCGGGACAGGGGGCGACTACACCTTC. Protein sequence: CASSSTGTGGDYTF.

This clonotype came up many times. The V and J genes are TRBV30 and TRBJ2-7; D is ambiguous. Trimming stripped 4 bases from V and 4 bases from J, with 20 bases between. This CDR3 is built from 15 residues. The germline V gene has CDR1 GTSNPN and CDR2 SVGIG (reference sequence). Here the CDR3 reads CAWTNNPAPCYEQYF. The CDR3 coding sequence is TGTGCCTGGACCAACAACCCGGCCCCGTGTTACGAGCAGTACTTC.

The chain has TRBV25-1 and TRBJ2-1; D gene ambiguous. V dropped 1 base and J dropped 1 base, with 5 bases sitting between them. This CDR3 is 14 amino acids long. Germline V gene lookup returns CDR1 MGHDK and CDR2 SYGVNS. The CDR3 nucleotides are TGTGCCAGCAGTGAATCCCCTTCCTACAATGAGCAGTTCTTC. Translation: CASSESPSYNEQFF.

This clonotype was counted ten times or more. This chain uses TRBV7-2 with TRBJ2-1; 8 bases agree with TRBD2. V trimming: 3 bases; J trimming: 12 bases; junction bases outside the gene matches: 7. This CDR3 comprises 13 residues. Germline V gives CDR1 SGHTA, CDR2 FQGNSA. The CDR3 loop reads CASSFGSGTRQFF. Written as DNA, the CDR3 is TGTGCCAGCAGCTTCGGTAGCGGGACTCGGCAGTTCTTC.